The present entry profiles one T cell receptor beta chain with its context. Its antigen has not been determined. No quality values exist for individual bases; no much larger clone is one base distant. CDR1 and CDR2, per the germline V gene, are SQVTM and ANQGSEA. V lost 7 bases and J lost 1 base; the stretch between them is 15 bases long. The CDR3 contains 14 residues, cysteine and phenylalanine counted. Of all the DNA, just the CDR3 is kept, 42 bases in frame from base 1. The data derive from a study of graft-versus-host responses after intestinal transplantation (dated by TCRdb to the early 2020s). Looking at the study overall: Recipients received multivisceral, liver-intestinal, or isolated intestinal transplants. Every recipient was given anti-thymocyte globulin induction, then maintenance tacrolimus and steroids for about 3 years. Graft-versus-host and host-versus-graft alloreactive T cell clones were tracked in the graft, circulation and bone marrow after intestinal transplantation using bulk TCR-beta CDR3 sequencing. To identify alloreactive clones, pre-transplant mixed lymphocyte reaction products were sequenced and then compared with unstimulated pre-transplant donor and recipient T cells. A cohort of about two dozen intestinal transplant recipients, including one retransplant, was enrolled, and a few patients lacking pretransplant specimens were excluded. Donor T cell macrochimerism was defined as a peak of at least 4% donor T cells among recipient peripheral blood mononuclear cells. Samples from a few later patients were sequenced in-house on an Illumina MiSeq with MiXCR processing rather than by the commercial service.

Points the paper makes about the study in general: The relatively low number and heterogeneity of intestinal transplant patients limited the conclusions. Patients with donor T cell macrochimerism had high GvH to HvG T cell clonal ratios in their allografts. GvH clones were detected in recipient bone marrow, and some of these GvH clones were observed earlier in ileal mucosa or blood, consistent with an intestinal mucosal origin. Peak levels of circulating GvH clones were associated with declines in HvG clones early after transplant.

Library prep was done by the immunoSEQ multiplex PCR assay. For most patients, genomic DNA was isolated with the Qiagen DNeasy Blood and Tissue Kit and sent frozen to Adaptive Biotechnologies for TCR sequencing. For most patients, genomic DNA was subjected to high-throughput TCR-beta CDR3 sequencing by Adaptive Biotechnologies. Processing in the source paper ran as follows. Adaptive's ImmunoSEQ software was the source of the TCR sequencing data for fewer than 20 patients, while a few other patients were processed with MiXCR and VDJtools. To correct CD4 versus CD8 sorting errors, any sequence found in both subsets at a frequency ratio below 5:1 was removed. CDR3 nucleotide sequences shared by donor and recipient were removed because the origin of these sequences could not be assigned. To count as alloreactive, a clone needed at least 2-fold expansion over unstimulated cells and a minimum CFSE-low frequency of 0.002% (template counts) or 0.001% (read counts). Clones were considered mappable if detected in sequenced pre-transplant spleen, lymph node, or MLR CFSE-low populations of the donor or recipient. Cumulative frequency of alloreactive clones was calculated as a percentage of all sequences weighted by copy number. The clones in this table, taken by TCRdb from immuneACCESS, are in-frame only. Not every clone is retained; where verified, under half of the shortfall comes from an unresolved V gene, and the cause of the rest is unknown. V and J calls and clone size are as listed in that table; D and trimming were resolved from the DNA. Within this sample are around 100,000 clones, with around 92% of them counted one time only. Of the sample, around 1% is held by the ten largest clones.

The intended sense of this specimen's time point label: cells obtained before transplantation from donor or recipient. CD3+CD4+ and CD3+CD8+ populations were FACS-sorted from unstimulated pre-transplant donor and recipient cells taken from spleen or lymph nodes. This specimen consisted of unstimulated CD8+ T cells sorted from spleen or lymph node cells, obtained before transplant. The rearranged segments are TRBV29-1 and TRBJ2-3, with no confidently assigned D gene. This clonotype was obtained from a human donor who was the organ donor for an intestinal transplant. The DNA sequence is as follows: TGCAGCGGCCGCCCCGGACGGGGCACAGATACGCAGTATTTT. This translates into CSGRPGRGTDTQYF.